This is a list of T cell receptor beta chains from one sample in a study of blood T cell repertoires in COVID-19. The data were produced by immunoSEQ multiplex PCR, yet TCRdb's version contains in-frame clones alone and is incomplete. The sample has about 90,000 clones, about 88% seen once. Material: peripheral blood. These receptors were obtained from a man aged 80 or over with acute or convalescent COVID-19. The CDR3 runs from the conserved cysteine through the conserved F or W. Fields, in order: J gene, clone size, D gene, V gene, CDR3 DNA, CDR3 protein. D genes are given only for firm matches. Not all rows give a size; the values are once, few, many and, for expanded clones, a class.

TRBJ1-6 | - | - | TRBV19 | TGTGCCAGTAGTGCCAGGGGATCTGATTCACCCCTCCACTTT | CASSARGSDSPLHF
TRBJ2-4 | once | - | TRBV7-2 | TGTGCCAGCAGCTTAGGGCCCTTCGGGGGAAACATTCAGTACTTC | CASSLGPFGGNIQYF
TRBJ1-6 | - | - | TRBV3-1/TRBV3-2 | TGTGCCAGCAGCCAAGTTCTTGGCAGTCATTCACCCCTCCACTTT | CASSQVLGSHSPLHF
TRBJ1-2 | - | TRBD1 | TRBV7-2 | TGTGCCAGCAGCTTCTCAGGGGGAGGAGGCTACACCTTC | CASSFSGGGGYTF
TRBJ2-5 | - | - | TRBV5-6 | TGTGCCAGCAGCTTGTTGGCTAGCGCAATCCAAGAGACCCAGTACTTC | CASSLLASAIQETQYF
TRBJ1-2 | - | - | TRBV6-5 | TGTGCCAGCAGTTTAGTAAGAGTTGACTACACCTTC | CASSLVRVDYTF
TRBJ2-5 | - | - | TRBV6-6 | TGTGCCAGCAGTTACGAGGCCGGCAGACGAAAAGAGACCCAGTACTTC | CASSYEAGRRKETQYF
TRBJ2-3 | - | TRBD1 | TRBV6-6 | TGTGCCAGCAGTTCGGGACAGGGGAGGAGAGATACGCAGTATTTT | CASSSGQGRRDTQYF
TRBJ1-4 | once | - | TRBV7-2 | TGTGCCAGCAGCCCCCTGGGAGGGGGTAATGAAAAACTGTTTTTT | CASSPLGGGNEKLFF
TRBJ2-7 | few | - | TRBV6-6 | TGTGCCAGCAGTTACTCTGGCGGGTCGAACTACGAGCAGTACTTC | CASSYSGGSNYEQYF
TRBJ2-3 | - | TRBD2 | TRBV4-3 | TGCGCCAGCAGCCAGTTAGCGGGAGCAGCCACAGATACGCAGTATTTT | CASSQLAGAATDTQYF
TRBJ2-7 | - | TRBD2 | TRBV5-1 | TGCGCCAGCAGCCCCGGGACTACTTGGGCGGGCGAGCAGTACTTC | CASSPGTTWAGEQYF
TRBJ2-7 | - | TRBD1 | TRBV28 | TGTGCCAGCAGTTTACAGGGACAGGGGGCCTACGAGCAGTACTTC | CASSLQGQGAYEQYF
TRBJ2-7 | - | - | TRBV20-1 | TGCAGTGCCCTAAAGCTCAACGAGCAGTACTTC | CSALKLNEQYF
TRBJ2-5 | - | - | TRBV21-1 | TGTGCCAGCAGCAAAGGCAGGGCCCAAGAGACCCAGTACTTC | CASSKGRAQETQYF
TRBJ1-6 | - | TRBD1 | TRBV19 | TGTGCCAGTAGTGAGGGGACAGGGGCACCCCTCCACTTT | CASSEGTGAPLHF
TRBJ2-7 | once | TRBD2 | TRBV19 | TGTGCCAGTAGTATAAGTATATCGGGGACTAGCGGGAGAGCTTACGAGCAGTACTTC | CASSISISGTSGRAYEQYF
TRBJ2-7 | - | - | TRBV29-1 | TGCAGCGTTGAAGTCGGGGCCTACGAGCAGTACTTC | CSVEVGAYEQYF
TRBJ2-7 | - | TRBD1 | TRBV2 | TGTGCCAGCAGGGCGGCCAGGGGGCTCTACGAGCAGTACTTC | CASRAARGLYEQYF
TRBJ2-3 | - | - | TRBV5-8 | TGTGCCAGCAGCCCGCTAGGCTCGGGCACAGATACGCAGTATTTT | CASSPLGSGTDTQYF
TRBJ1-1 | - | - | TRBV28 | TGTGCCAGCAGTTTAGGGACAATGTATGAAGCTTTCTTT | CASSLGTMYEAFF
TRBJ2-7 | - | TRBD2 | TRBV4-3 | TGCGCCAGCAGCCAAAGAGACAGCGGGGTAATGTCCTACGAGCAGTACTTC | CASSQRDSGVMSYEQYF
TRBJ2-1 | - | - | TRBV18 | TGTGCCAGCTCACCGCGGACCATAGGGGTCCATGAGCAGTTCTTC | CASSPRTIGVHEQFF
TRBJ2-1 | - | TRBD2 | TRBV7-9 | TGTGCCAGCAGCCCTGGACTAGCGGACTACAATGAGCAGTTCTTC | CASSPGLADYNEQFF
TRBJ2-5 | - | - | TRBV6-5 | TGTGCCAGCAGGCGCTCAGAGGAAGAGGAGACCCAGTACTTC | CASRRSEEEETQYF
TRBJ2-1 | - | TRBD2 | TRBV28 | TGTGCCAGCAGCTCACTCCTACTAGCGGGAGGGCGAGGTGAGCAGTTCTTC | CASSSLLLAGGRGEQFF
TRBJ2-7 | - | - | TRBV28 | TGTGCCAGCAGTTGGACAGTCCCCTACGAGCAGTACTTC | CASSWTVPYEQYF
TRBJ2-6 | - | - | TRBV18 | TGTGCCAGCTCACACATGGGACAAGCGGGAAGGGCTGGGGCCAACGTCCTGACTTTC | CASSHMGQAGRAGANVLTF
TRBJ2-1 | - | - | TRBV25-1 | TGTGCCAGCCTTCCCGACAGCCTCTACAATGAGCAGTTCTTC | CASLPDSLYNEQFF
TRBJ2-7 | - | - | TRBV27 | TGTGCCAGCAGTTTAAACAGGGCCTCTTCCTACGAGCAGTACTTC | CASSLNRASSYEQYF
TRBJ1-3 | - | - | TRBV30 | TGTGCCTGGAGCGCAGGGTCTGGAAACACCATATATTTT | CAWSAGSGNTIYF
TRBJ2-5 | once | TRBD1 | TRBV29-1 | TGCAGCGTTGGGGACAGGGGGGAGACCCAGTACTTC | CSVGDRGETQYF
TRBJ2-2 | - | - | TRBV7-6 | TGTGCCAGCAGCGCGACTAGACATGAAAACACCGGGGAGCTGTTTTTT | CASSATRHENTGELFF
TRBJ1-2 | - | TRBD1 | TRBV15 | TGTGCCACCAGCATGCCCGGGACAGGGGGCGACTATGGCTACACCTTC | CATSMPGTGGDYGYTF
TRBJ2-3 | - | - | TRBV5-6 | TGTGCCAGCAGCTACTATGACGATACGCAGTATTTT | CASSYYDDTQYF
TRBJ1-1 | once | TRBD1 | TRBV19 | TGTGCCAGTAGGGAACAGGGGTCTCCGAACACTGAAGCTTTCTTT | CASREQGSPNTEAFF
TRBJ2-5 | - | TRBD2 | TRBV28 | TGTGCCAGCAGTTTAATAAGCGGGAGATCGCGAGAGACCCAGTACTTC | CASSLISGRSRETQYF
TRBJ2-1 | - | TRBD1 | TRBV28 | TGTGCCAGCAGTTTGTCAAGGGGGCGAAATGAGCAGTTCTTC | CASSLSRGRNEQFF
TRBJ1-2 | - | TRBD1 | TRBV10-2 | TGCGCCAGCAGCCGAGCAGGGGGCGAATCTGGCTACACCTTC | CASSRAGGESGYTF
TRBJ2-5 | - | - | TRBV6-6 | TGTGCCAGCAGCCTCGGGGCAGGGGTTATCGAGACCCAGTACTTC | CASSLGAGVIETQYF
TRBJ1-1 | - | - | TRBV19 | TGTGCCAGTAGGTACTCCGCGAACACTGAAGCTTTCTTT | CASRYSANTEAFF
TRBJ1-6 | - | TRBD1 | TRBV11-2 | TGTGCCAGCAGTCTACAGGGGTACAATTCACCCCTCCACTTT | CASSLQGYNSPLHF
TRBJ2-2 | - | - | TRBV4-3 | TGCGCCAGCAGCCAAGATCTCAACACCGGGGAGCTGTTTTTT | CASSQDLNTGELFF
TRBJ2-1 | - | - | TRBV5-6 | TGTGCCAGCAGCTTGAGCATTGGGGGGTATGAGCAGTTCTTC | CASSLSIGGYEQFF
TRBJ1-1 | few | TRBD1 | TRBV19 | TGTGCCAGTACTCCGGGACAGTGGAACACTGAAGCTTTCTTT | CASTPGQWNTEAFF
TRBJ2-1 | - | TRBD2 | TRBV7-3 | TGTGCCAGCAGCCGCACGGGAGGCCGGGGGGATGAGCAGTTCTTC | CASSRTGGRGDEQFF